The 18 T cell receptor beta chains given below trace back to one sample, sequenced in a study of shared clonotypes between healthy human individuals. Data came from immunoSEQ multiplex PCR; TCRdb stores just in-frame clones and leaves some out. The sample consists of about 490,000 clones, around 80% of them appearing once. The sequencing input was PBMCs. These receptors were collected from a woman between 40 and 50 years old in good health. Some clones in this sample may be carry-over from other donors' samples.

The chain employs TRBV7-8 and TRBJ2-3, with 9 bases aligning to TRBD2. Germline values: CDR1 SGHVS, CDR2 FQNEAQ. J lost 3 bases, V lost 7 bases, and 8 bases had no gene match. The CDR3 spans 15 residues. The CDR3 spells CASTGDLAGTDTQYF. CDR3 bases: TGTGCCAGCACCGGGGACCTAGCGGGAACAGATACGCAGTATTTT.

The chain couples TRBV7-2 to TRBJ2-5, with 10 positions matching TRBD2. The germline V gene encodes CDR1 SGHTA and CDR2 FQGNSA. J was trimmed by 5 bases and V by 2 bases; bases with no gene match: 8. This CDR3 comprises 16 residues. The CDR3 protein is CASSLPSGSLVETQYF. CDR3 coding DNA: TGTGCCAGCAGCTTACCTAGCGGGAGCTTAGTGGAGACCCAGTACTTC.

The V and J genes are TRBV4-1 and TRBJ2-4; no firm D call. V was cut by 3 bases and J by 0 bases, with 12 bases left in between. The germline V gene encodes CDR1 MGHRA and CDR2 YSYEKL. This CDR3 is built from 16 residues. The CDR3 region has the DNA TGCGCCAGCAGCCACCACCCCACCCCAGCCAAAAACATTCAGTACTTC. This gives the protein CASSHHPTPAKNIQYF.

The chain links TRBV28 to TRBJ1-6, with 7 positions matching TRBD1. The CDR3 has 15 amino acids. The junction had 6 bases not matched to a gene; V was cut back by 4 bases and J by 6 bases. Germline-derived CDR1 and CDR2 are MDHEN and SYDVKM. The CDR3 region is CASSSRRGTNSPLHF. The CDR3 DNA is TGTGCCAGCAGTTCCCGCAGGGGGACTAATTCACCCCTCCACTTT.

In regard to this clone: Other DNA sequences in this sample translate to the same CDR3. CDR3 DNA sequence: TGTGCCAGCAGACCCAACTATGGCTACACCTTC. Residues: CASRPNYGYTF. The chain combines TRBV28 with TRBJ1-2; D uncertain. The germline V gene has CDR1 MDHEN and CDR2 SYDVKM. The CDR3 covers 11 residues. Trimming took off 6 bases at V and 2 bases at J, with 4 bases between the two ends.

V and J are TRBV6-1 and TRBJ2-1; 11 bases align to TRBD1. V was clipped by 2 bases and J by 9 bases; unmatched bases: 6. The germline V gene encodes CDR1 MNHNS and CDR2 SASEGT. This CDR3 spans 15 amino acids. The CDR3 here is CASSERTGGWVEQFF. The CDR3 coding sequence is TGTGCCAGCAGTGAAAGGACAGGGGGCTGGGTTGAGCAGTTCTTC.

This rearrangement joins TRBV6-4 to TRBJ2-2; maybe TRBD1 (5 bases). V lost 4 bases and J lost 3, with 9 bases in between. The CDR3 spans 14 residues. CDR1 is MRHNA and CDR2 is SNTAGT in the germline V gene. The CDR3 sequence is CASSVQGYTGELFF. In nucleotides, the CDR3 is TGTGCCAGCAGTGTGCAGGGATACACCGGGGAGCTGTTTTTT.

The rearrangement uses TRBV6-5 and TRBJ1-1; unclear D gene. Trimming took 0 bases from V and 1 from J, leaving 9 bases between them. Germline CDR1 and CDR2: MNHEY and SVGAGI. The CDR3 is 15 residues long. CDR3 coding DNA: TGTGCCAGCAGTTACTCGAGACGGGAGAACACTGAAGCTTTCTTT. It encodes CASSYSRRENTEAFF.

This clone was counted a few times. The chain has TRBV7-3 and TRBJ2-5; D is uncertain. Germline lookup yields CDR1 SGHTA and CDR2 FQGTGA. The CDR3 is made up of 16 amino acids. V was trimmed by 0 bases and J by 0 bases, leaving 11 bases between them. Here the CDR3 reads CASSLTGRRNQETQYF. DNA for the CDR3: TGTGCCAGCAGCTTAACCGGGCGGCGGAACCAAGAGACCCAGTACTTC. The whole variable domain, remainder taken from reference TRBV7-3 and TRBJ2-5, is GAGVSQTPSNKVTEKGKYVELRCDPISGHTALYWYRQSLGQGPEFLIYFQGTGAADDSGLPNDRFFAVRPEGSVSTLKIQRTERGDSAVYLCASSLTGRRNQETQYFGPGTRLLVL.

The CDR3 here is CASLSLTSGSVGTGELFF. The DNA of the CDR3 is TGTGCCAGTTTGTCTCTGACTAGCGGGAGTGTTGGCACCGGGGAGCTGTTTTTT. The rearrangement links TRBV19 to TRBJ2-2, with 12 nucleotides matching TRBD2. Germline V gene lookup returns CDR1 LNHDA and CDR2 SQIVND (reference sequence). This CDR3 has 18 amino acids. Unmatched junction bases numbered 14, after V lost 8 bases and J lost 4 bases. Together with reference TRBV19 and TRBJ2-2, the CDR3 gives the full variable domain: DGGITQSPKYLFRKEGQNVTLSCEQNLNHDAMYWYRQDPGQGLRLIYYSQIVNDFQKGDIAEGYSVSREKKESFPLTVTSAQKNPTAFYLCASLSLTSGSVGTGELFFGEGSRLTVL.

This chain connects TRBV18 to TRBJ2-6; 14 bases map to TRBD2. Germline V gene lookup returns CDR1 KGHSH and CDR2 LQKENI. The CDR3 totals 18 residues. V lost 4 bases to trimming and J lost 1 base; unmatched junction nucleotides: 3. CDR3: CASSRGLAGGSGANVLTF. The CDR3 nucleotides read TGTGCCAGCTCACGTGGACTAGCGGGGGGTTCTGGGGCCAACGTCCTGACTTTC.

Concerning this clone itself: This CDR3 is also generated by other DNA sequences in the sample. The chain carries TRBV18 and TRBJ2-5; 14 bases are shared with TRBD2. The CDR3 sequence is 16 residues long. Germline CDR1 and CDR2: KGHSH and LQKENI. Germline trimming cut 0 bases from V and 5 bases from J; bases unmatched to any gene: 2. DNA for the CDR3: TGTGCCAGCTCACCACCGGGACTAGCGGGAGTGGAGACCCAGTACTTC. Its translation: CASSPPGLAGVETQYF.

The chain carries TRBV27 and TRBJ2-1; D is possibly TRBD1 (5 bases). Trimming left V 6 bases short and J 5 bases short, with 11 bases between. This CDR3 comprises 13 residues. The germline V gene encodes CDR1 MNHEY and CDR2 SMNVEV (reference sequence). The CDR3 coding sequence is TGTGCCAGCAGCCCAGGGAATGACAATGAGCAGTTCTTC. This translates into CASSPGNDNEQFF.

The CDR3 nucleotides are TGCGCCAGCAGCTTGGCCAACACGGGGGATGAGCAGTTCTTC. The encoded protein is CASSLANTGDEQFF. This chain joins TRBV5-1 and TRBJ2-1, with D perhaps TRBD2 (6 bases). Trimming took off 0 bases at V and 8 bases at J, with 12 bases between the two ends. Germline V gives CDR1 SGHRS, CDR2 YFSETQ. The CDR3 loop spans 14 amino acids.

This clone showed up many times. This chain connects TRBV2 to TRBJ2-2; D is undetermined. V lost 7 bases to trimming and J lost 1 base, with 4 bases between them. The CDR3 sequence is 12 residues long. Germline V gene sequence: CDR1 SNHLY, CDR2 FYNNEI. The CDR3: CASTENTGELFF. DNA for the CDR3: TGTGCCAGCACAGAGAACACCGGGGAGCTGTTTTTT.

This clone has more than one count but fewer than ten. The genes are TRBV7-3 and TRBJ2-1, with 7 bases fitting TRBD2. The CDR3 contains 15 residues. The V gene end was trimmed by 3 bases and the J gene end by 9 bases; junction bases not matched to a gene: 11. Germline V gene sequence: CDR1 SGHTA, CDR2 FQGTGA. This chain's CDR3 is CASSFIPPPGGEQFF. CDR3 DNA: TGTGCCAGCAGCTTTATCCCACCCCCGGGAGGTGAGCAGTTCTTC. Together with reference TRBV7-3 and TRBJ2-1, the CDR3 gives the full variable domain: GAGVSQTPSNKVTEKGKYVELRCDPISGHTALYWYRQSLGQGPEFLIYFQGTGAADDSGLPNDRFFAVRPEGSVSTLKIQRTERGDSAVYLCASSFIPPPGGEQFFGPGTRLTVL.

A word on this clone: A far larger clone is off by one base, so a read error is likely. The chain has TRBV4-2 and TRBJ2-1; D is undetermined. The CDR3 runs to 15 residues. Germline V gene sequence: CDR1 LGHNA, CDR2 YNFKEQ. The DNA of the CDR3 is TGTGCCAGCAGCCAAGAGGCGAGCTCCTACAATAAGCAGTTCTTC. Encoded protein: CASSQEASSYNKQFF.

The rearrangement joins TRBV5-1 to TRBJ1-3; TRBD1 agrees at 7 bases. This CDR3 has 16 residues. The V gene end was trimmed by 2 bases and the J gene end by 0 bases; junction bases not matched to a gene: 5. Germline V gene data show CDR1 as SGHRS and CDR2 as YFSETQ. CDR3 coding DNA: TGCGCCAGCAGCTTCGAGGCAGGGGGCTCTGGAAACACCATATATTTT. Protein sequence: CASSFEAGGSGNTIYF.